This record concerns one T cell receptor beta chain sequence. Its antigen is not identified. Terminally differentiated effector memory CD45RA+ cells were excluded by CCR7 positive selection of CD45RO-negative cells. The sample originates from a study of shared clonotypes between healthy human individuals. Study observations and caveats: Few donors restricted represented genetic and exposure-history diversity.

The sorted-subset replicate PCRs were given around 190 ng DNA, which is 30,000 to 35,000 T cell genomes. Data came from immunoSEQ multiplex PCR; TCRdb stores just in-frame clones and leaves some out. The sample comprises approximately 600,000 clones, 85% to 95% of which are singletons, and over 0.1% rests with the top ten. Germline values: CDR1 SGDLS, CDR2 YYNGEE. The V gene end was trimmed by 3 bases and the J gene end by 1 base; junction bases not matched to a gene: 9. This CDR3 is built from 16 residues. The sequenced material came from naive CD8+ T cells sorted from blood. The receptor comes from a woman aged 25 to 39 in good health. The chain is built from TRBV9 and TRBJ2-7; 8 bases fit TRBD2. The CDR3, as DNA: TGTGCCAGCAGCGGAGGGACTAGGACGGATTCCTACGAGCAGTACTTC. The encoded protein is CASSGGTRTDSYEQYF.